The 9 T cell receptor beta chains presented below share a single source sample, sequenced in a study of shared clonotypes between healthy human individuals. Clones were sequenced by immunoSEQ multiplex PCR, and TCRdb holds only the in-frame ones, with some missing. The sample includes approximately 500,000 clones, over 70% seen only once; the top ten take roughly an eighth. Sequenced: PBMCs. The receptor source for this set is a woman between 40 and 50 years old in good health. Some clones in this sample may be carry-over from other donors' samples.

This clone was counted many times. The identical CDR3 is also encoded by other nucleotide sequences in the sample. The V call is TRBV7-8, the J call TRBJ1-1, with D maybe TRBD1 (6 bases). The germline V and J ends were trimmed by 0 bases and 5 bases, with 10 bases remaining between them. Germline-derived CDR1 and CDR2 are SGHVS and FQNEAQ. This CDR3 has 14 amino acids. The CDR3 DNA is TGTGCCAGCAGCTTAGCGGGGGGGCCGACTGAAGCTTTCTTT. Translating it yields CASSLAGGPTEAFF.

The chain recombines TRBV19 with TRBJ1-5; D may be TRBD1 (5 bases). Trimming took 3 bases from V and 1 from J, leaving 10 bases between them. Germline-derived CDR1 and CDR2 are LNHDA and SQIVND (reference sequence). The CDR3 length is 15 residues. Here the CDR3 DNA reads TGTGCCAGTAGTATCTGGGGGGGGAGCAATCAGCCCCAGCATTTT. It encodes CASSIWGGSNQPQHF.

About this clone: This may arise from a read error, as a much more abundant clone is one base away. The genes are TRBV18 and TRBJ2-5; 12 positions match TRBD2. The V gene end was trimmed by 3 bases and the J gene end by 4 bases; junction bases not matched to a gene: 15. Looked up from germline, CDR1 is KGHSH and CDR2 is LQKENI. This CDR3 spans 19 amino acids. CDR3 in DNA: TGTGCCAGCTCACCGACCGCGAAGGACTCGGGACTAGCGGGAGAGACCCAGTACTTC. Protein product: CASSPTAKDSGLAGETQYF.

This clone was seen a few times. This rearrangement joins TRBV6-1 to TRBJ2-7; 10 bases map to TRBD2. Trimming at V came to 6 bases and at J to 9 bases, leaving 11 bases not matched to a gene. The CDR3 has 14 residues. Germline assignment: CDR1 MNHNS and CDR2 SASEGT. DNA of the CDR3: TGTGCCAGCAGGACCGGACTAGCGGAGATTAGGCAGTACTTC. It translates to CASRTGLAEIRQYF.

Note on this clone: This sequence is one base from a far larger clone and is likely a read error. Other nucleotide sequences in the sample specify the same CDR3. The chain uses TRBV28 and TRBJ2-7; D is uncertain. CDR3 length: 11 residues. The germline V gene encodes CDR1 MDHEN and CDR2 SYDVKM. The CDR3 loop is CASSMTREKDF. The CDR3 region has the DNA TGTGCTAGCAGCATGACCCGCGAGAAGGACTTC. Looking up the rest from reference TRBV28 and TRBJ2-7 gives the full variable domain: DVKVTQSSRYLVKRTGEKVFLECVQDMDHENMFWYRQDPGLGLRLIYFSYDVKMKEKGDIPEGYSVSREKKERFSLILESASTNQTSMYLCASSMTREKDFGPGTRLTVT.

This clone has only one observation. This rearrangement joins TRBV5-6 to TRBJ2-1; 10 nucleotides agree with TRBD2. Looked up from germline, CDR1 is SGHDT and CDR2 is YYEEEE. Trimming at V came to 1 base and at J to 9 bases, leaving 4 bases not matched to a gene. The CDR3 contains 14 residues. The CDR3 nucleotides are TGTGCCAGCAGCTTGCCTAGCGGGAGAGGTGAGCAGTTCTTC. Amino acids: CASSLPSGRGEQFF.

This chain links TRBV18 with TRBJ1-3, with D tentatively TRBD1 (6 bases). Trimming shortened V by 4 bases and J by 2 bases, and 12 bases separated the two germline ends. The germline gives CDR1 KGHSH, CDR2 LQKENI. The CDR3 runs 15 residues. As DNA, the CDR3 is TGTGCCAGCTCACTGATGCGACAGGCTGGAAACACCATATATTTT. It codes for CASSLMRQAGNTIYF.

The rearrangement joins TRBV29-1 to TRBJ2-5; no firm D call. The CDR3 spans 13 residues. The V end lost 4 bases, the J end lost 1 base, and 10 bases lay between the germline ends. Germline loops: CDR1 SQVTM, CDR2 ANQGSEA. CDR3 DNA sequence: TGCAGCGTTGGGTTTGGACCCCAAGAGACCCAGTACTTC. The encoded protein is CSVGFGPQETQYF.

V usage is TRBV28 and J usage is TRBJ1-2, with 7 bases matching TRBD1. In germline, CDR1 is MDHEN, CDR2 SYDVKM. There are 12 residues in the CDR3. The ends lost 4 bases at V and 7 bases at J; junction bases unmatched: 3. CDR3 sequence: CASSSRGTGYTF. CDR3 coding DNA: TGTGCCAGCAGTTCCAGGGGGACTGGCTACACCTTC.